The clone carrying this TCR beta chain appeared a few times. The antigen is undetermined. Germline assignment: CDR1 MGHRA and CDR2 YSYEKL. Unmatched junction bases numbered 1, after V lost 4 bases and J lost 0 bases. This CDR3 spans 16 amino acids. The source of the sample is a study of T cells in localized non-small cell lung cancer. Overall study results and limits: Tumor trailed uninvolved adjacent lung in T cell clonality, which peaked there.

Assay: immunoSEQ multiplex PCR; the TCRdb copy retains only in-frame clones and omits some. This table holds over a thousand clones, around 30% found once. This TCR derives from a man aged 40-75 years with stage II lung adenocarcinoma. The sample in question was lung tumor tissue, obtained before any cancer treatment. The rearrangement links TRBV4-1 to TRBJ2-2; 11 nucleotides line up with TRBD1. The CDR3 region has the DNA TGCGCCAGCAGCCGGGGACAGGGGGCGAACACCGGGGAGCTGTTTTTT. Amino acids: CASSRGQGANTGELFF.